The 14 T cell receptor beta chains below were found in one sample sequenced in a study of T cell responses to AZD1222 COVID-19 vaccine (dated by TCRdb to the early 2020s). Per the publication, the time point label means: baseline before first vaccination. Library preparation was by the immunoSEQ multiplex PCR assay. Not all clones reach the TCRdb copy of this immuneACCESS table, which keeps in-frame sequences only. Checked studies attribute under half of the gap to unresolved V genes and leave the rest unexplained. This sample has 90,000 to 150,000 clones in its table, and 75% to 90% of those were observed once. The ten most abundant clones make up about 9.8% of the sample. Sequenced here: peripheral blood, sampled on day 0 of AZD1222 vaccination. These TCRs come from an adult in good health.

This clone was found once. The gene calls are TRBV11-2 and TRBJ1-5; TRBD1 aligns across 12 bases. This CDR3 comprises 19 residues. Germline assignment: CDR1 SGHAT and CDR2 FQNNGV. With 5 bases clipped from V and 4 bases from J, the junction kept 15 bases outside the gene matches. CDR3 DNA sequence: TGTGCCAGCAGCCCATCCGGGACAGGGGGCTTGACGATAAATCAGCCCCAGCATTTT. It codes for CASSPSGTGGLTINQPQHF.

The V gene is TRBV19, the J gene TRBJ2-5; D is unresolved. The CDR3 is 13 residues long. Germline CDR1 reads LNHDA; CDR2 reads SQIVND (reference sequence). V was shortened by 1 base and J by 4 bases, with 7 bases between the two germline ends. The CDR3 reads CASSIAGRETQYF. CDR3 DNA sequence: TGTGCCAGTAGTATAGCGGGTCGAGAGACCCAGTACTTC.

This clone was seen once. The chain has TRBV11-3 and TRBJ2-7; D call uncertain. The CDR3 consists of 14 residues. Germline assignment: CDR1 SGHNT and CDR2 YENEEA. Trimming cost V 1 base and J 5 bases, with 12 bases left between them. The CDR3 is CASSLALSVHEQYF. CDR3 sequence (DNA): TGTGCCAGCAGCTTAGCCCTCTCTGTACACGAGCAGTACTTC.

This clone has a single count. CDR3 DNA sequence: TGTGCCAGTAGTATAGCTAGGGTGGGCGGACCAAGAGGAGGATACGAGCAGTACTTC. Residues: CASSIARVGGPRGGYEQYF. The chain links TRBV19 to TRBJ2-7; D possibly corresponds to TRBD2 (5 bases). Trimming stripped 1 base from V and 4 bases from J, with 26 bases between. The CDR3 is made up of 19 amino acids. Germline V CDR1 and CDR2: LNHDA, SQIVND (reference sequence).

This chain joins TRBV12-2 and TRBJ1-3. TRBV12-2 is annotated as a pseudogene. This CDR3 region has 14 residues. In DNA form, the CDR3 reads TGTGCAAGTCGCTGCCGGAGGTCTGGAAACACCATATATTTT. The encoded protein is CASRCRRSGNTIYF.

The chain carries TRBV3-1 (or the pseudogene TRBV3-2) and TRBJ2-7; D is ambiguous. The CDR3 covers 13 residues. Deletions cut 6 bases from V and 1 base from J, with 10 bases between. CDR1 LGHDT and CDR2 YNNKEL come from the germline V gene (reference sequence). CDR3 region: CASRDPGSYEQYF. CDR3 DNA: TGTGCCAGCAGAGATCCGGGTTCCTACGAGCAGTACTTC.

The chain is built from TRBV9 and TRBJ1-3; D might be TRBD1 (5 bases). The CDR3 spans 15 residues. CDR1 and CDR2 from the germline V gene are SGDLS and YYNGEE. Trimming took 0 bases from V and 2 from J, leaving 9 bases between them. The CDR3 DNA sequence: TGTGCCAGCAGCGTAGTCGAGGGGCCTGGAAACACCATATATTTT. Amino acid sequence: CASSVVEGPGNTIYF.

CDR3 residues: CASSQLAADTQYF. The CDR3 DNA reads as TGTGCCAGCAGCCAGTTGGCTGCAGATACGCAGTATTTT. V usage is TRBV3-1 (or the pseudogene TRBV3-2) and J usage is TRBJ2-3; D gene unclear. Germline loops: CDR1 LGHDT, CDR2 YNNKEL (reference sequence). Trimming left V 3 bases short and J 4 bases short, with 8 bases between. This CDR3 has 13 amino acids.

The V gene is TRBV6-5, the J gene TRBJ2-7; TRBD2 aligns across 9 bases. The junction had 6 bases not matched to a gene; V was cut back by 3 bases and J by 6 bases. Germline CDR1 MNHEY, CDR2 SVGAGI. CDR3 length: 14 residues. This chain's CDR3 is CASSYLAGGPEQYF. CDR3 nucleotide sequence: TGTGCCAGCAGTTATCTGGCGGGGGGGCCCGAGCAGTACTTC.

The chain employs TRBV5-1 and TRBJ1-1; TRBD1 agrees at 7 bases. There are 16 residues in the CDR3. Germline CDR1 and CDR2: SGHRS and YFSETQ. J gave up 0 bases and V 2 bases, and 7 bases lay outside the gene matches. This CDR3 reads CASSLTPGGMNTEAFF. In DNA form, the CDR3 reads TGCGCCAGCAGCTTAACACCAGGGGGTATGAACACTGAAGCTTTCTTT.

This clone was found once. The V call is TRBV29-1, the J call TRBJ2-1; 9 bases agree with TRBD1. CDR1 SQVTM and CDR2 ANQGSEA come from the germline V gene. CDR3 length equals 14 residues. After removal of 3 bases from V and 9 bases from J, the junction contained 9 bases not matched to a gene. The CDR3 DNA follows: TGCAGCGTTGAGGGGACAGGGATTCGGGGTGAGCAGTTCTTC. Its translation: CSVEGTGIRGEQFF.

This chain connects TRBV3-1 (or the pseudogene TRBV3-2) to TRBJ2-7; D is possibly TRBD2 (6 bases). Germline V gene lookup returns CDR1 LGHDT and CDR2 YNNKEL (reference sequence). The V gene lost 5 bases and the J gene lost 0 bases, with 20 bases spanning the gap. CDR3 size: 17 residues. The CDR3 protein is CASSAREWVTSSYEQYF. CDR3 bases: TGTGCCAGCAGCGCCCGGGAGTGGGTTACTAGCTCCTACGAGCAGTACTTC.

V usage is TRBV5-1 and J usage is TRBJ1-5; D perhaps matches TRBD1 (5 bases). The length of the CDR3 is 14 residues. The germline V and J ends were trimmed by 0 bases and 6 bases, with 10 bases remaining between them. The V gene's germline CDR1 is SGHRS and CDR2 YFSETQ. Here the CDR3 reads CASSLVGGSQPQHF. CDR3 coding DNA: TGCGCCAGCAGCTTGGTTGGGGGTAGTCAGCCCCAGCATTTT.

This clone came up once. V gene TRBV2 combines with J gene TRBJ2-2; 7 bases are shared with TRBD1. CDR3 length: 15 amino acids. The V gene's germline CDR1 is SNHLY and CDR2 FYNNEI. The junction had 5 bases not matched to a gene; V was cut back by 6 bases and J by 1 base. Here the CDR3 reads CASRPGQWNTGELFF. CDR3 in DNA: TGTGCCAGCAGACCGGGACAGTGGAACACCGGGGAGCTGTTTTTT.